This T cell receptor (beta chain) was obtained from a study of CD8 T cells in ankylosing spondylitis. Points from the study as a whole: Characteristic of ankylosing spondylitis blood, it appeared, was a TCR beta motif comprising several highly homologous variants.

CDR1 and CDR2 (germline): SGHRS, YFSETQ. V was pared by 4 bases and J by 0 bases, with 5 bases of the junction left unmatched. The CDR3 has 17 residues. Comments on this clonotype: What it binds is unknown.

MiXCR, run by TCRdb on the 5' RACE reads, gives a single entry per CDR3 protein. Of some 840,000 distinct CDR3 sequences listed, approximately 10% are singletons. Sample: blood, either unsorted or a sorted T cell fraction (not recorded which). The chain couples TRBV5-1 to TRBJ2-1; TRBD2 matches 12 bases. The TCR originated in a male donor with ankylosing spondylitis. DNA of the CDR3: TGCGCCAGCAGCGTGACTAGCGGGAGCCCCTCCTACAATGAGCAGTTCTTC. Its protein product is CASSVTSGSPSYNEQFF. Together with reference TRBV5-1 and TRBJ2-1, the CDR3 gives the full variable domain: KAGVTQTPRYLIKTRGQQVTLSCSPISGHRSVSWYQQTPGQGLQFLFEYFSETQRNKGNFPGRFSGRQFSNSRSEMNVSTLELGDSALYLCASSVTSGSPSYNEQFFGPGTRLTVL.